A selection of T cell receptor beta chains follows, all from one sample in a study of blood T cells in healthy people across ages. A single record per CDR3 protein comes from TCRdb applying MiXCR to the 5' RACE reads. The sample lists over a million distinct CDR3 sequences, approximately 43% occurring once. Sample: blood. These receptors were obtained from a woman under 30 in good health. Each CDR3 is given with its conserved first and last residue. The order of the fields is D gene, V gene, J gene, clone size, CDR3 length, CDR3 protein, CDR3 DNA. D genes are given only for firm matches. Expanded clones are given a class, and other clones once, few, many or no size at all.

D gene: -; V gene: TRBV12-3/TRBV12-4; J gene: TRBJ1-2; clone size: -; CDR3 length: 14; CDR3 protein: CASSRTGINYGYTF; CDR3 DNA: TGTGCCAGCAGCCGAACCGGGATAAACTATGGCTACACCTTC
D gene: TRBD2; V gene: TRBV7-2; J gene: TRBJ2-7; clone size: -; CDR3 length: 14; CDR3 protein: CASTRLAGRYEQYF; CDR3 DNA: TGTGCCAGCACCCGACTAGCGGGACGGTACGAGCAGTACTTC
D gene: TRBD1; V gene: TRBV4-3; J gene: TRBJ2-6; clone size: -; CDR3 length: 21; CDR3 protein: CASSQESTGGFKRSGANVLTF; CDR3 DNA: TGCGCCAGCAGCCAAGAGTCGACAGGGGGATTTAAACGATCTGGGGCCAACGTCCTGACTTTC
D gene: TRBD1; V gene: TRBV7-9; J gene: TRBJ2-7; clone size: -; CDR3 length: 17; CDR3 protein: CASSFPGTGGSSHEQYF; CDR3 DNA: TGTGCCAGCAGCTTCCCCGGGACAGGGGGGAGCTCCCACGAGCAGTACTTC
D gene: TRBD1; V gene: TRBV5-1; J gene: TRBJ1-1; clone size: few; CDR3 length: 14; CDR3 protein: CASSPRGPGTEAFF; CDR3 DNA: TGCGCCAGCAGTCCCAGGGGGCCCGGCACTGAAGCTTTCTTT
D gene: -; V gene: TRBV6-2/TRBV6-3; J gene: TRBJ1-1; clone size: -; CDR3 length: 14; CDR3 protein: CASSYTPGETEAFF; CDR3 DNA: TGTGCCAGCAGTTACACCCCCGGTGAAACTGAAGCTTTCTTT
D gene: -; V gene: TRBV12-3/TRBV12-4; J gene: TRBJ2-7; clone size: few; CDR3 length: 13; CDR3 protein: CASSVVLRGEQYF; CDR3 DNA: TGTGCCAGCAGTGTAGTACTGCGGGGCGAGCAGTACTTC
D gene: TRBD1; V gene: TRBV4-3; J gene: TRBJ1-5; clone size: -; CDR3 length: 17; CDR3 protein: CASSQDLGQGYNQPQHF; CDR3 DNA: TGCGCCAGCAGCCAAGACCTCGGACAGGGTTACAATCAGCCCCAGCATTTT
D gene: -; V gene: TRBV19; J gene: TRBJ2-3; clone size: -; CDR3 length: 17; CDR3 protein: CASSIGSVPTSTDTQYF; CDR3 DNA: TGTGCCAGTAGTATAGGGTCGGTCCCAACTAGCACAGATACGCAGTATTTT
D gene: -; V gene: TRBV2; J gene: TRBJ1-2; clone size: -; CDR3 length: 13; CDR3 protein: CASSDREFYGYTF; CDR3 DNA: TGTGCCAGCAGTGACAGGGAATTCTATGGCTACACCTTC
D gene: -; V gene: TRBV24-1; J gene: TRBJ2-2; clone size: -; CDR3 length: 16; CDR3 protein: CATNLRGVENTGELFF; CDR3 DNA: TGTGCCACCAACCTTAGGGGGGTTGAGAACACCGGGGAGCTGTTTTTT
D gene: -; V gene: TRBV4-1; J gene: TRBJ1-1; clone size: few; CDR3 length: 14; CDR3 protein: CASSQVGSVTEAFF; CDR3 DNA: TGCGCCAGCAGCCAGGTGGGAAGCGTCACTGAAGCTTTCTTT
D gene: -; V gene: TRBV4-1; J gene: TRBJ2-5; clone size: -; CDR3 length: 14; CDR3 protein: CASSMDSHQETQYF; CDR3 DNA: TGCGCCAGCAGCATGGACAGCCACCAAGAGACCCAGTACTTC
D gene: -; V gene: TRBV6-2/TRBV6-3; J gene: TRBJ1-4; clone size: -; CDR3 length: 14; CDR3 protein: CASTSVGHKEKLFF; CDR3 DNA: TGTGCCAGCACCTCCGTAGGGCATAAGGAAAAACTGTTTTTT
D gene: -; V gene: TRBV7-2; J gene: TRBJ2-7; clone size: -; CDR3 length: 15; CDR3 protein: CASSNRDISSYEQYF; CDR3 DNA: TGTGCCAGCAGCAACCGGGACATCAGCTCCTACGAGCAGTACTTC
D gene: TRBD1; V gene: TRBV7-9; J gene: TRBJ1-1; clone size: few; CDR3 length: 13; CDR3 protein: CASSYDREAEAFF; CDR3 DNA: TGTGCCAGCAGCTATGACAGGGAGGCTGAAGCTTTCTTT
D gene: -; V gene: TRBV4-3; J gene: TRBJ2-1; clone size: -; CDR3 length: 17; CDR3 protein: CASSGVPSSRSYNEQFF; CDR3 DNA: TGCGCCAGCAGTGGGGTCCCTAGTAGTAGGTCCTACAATGAGCAGTTCTTC
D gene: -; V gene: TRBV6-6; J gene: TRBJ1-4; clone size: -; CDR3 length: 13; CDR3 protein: CASSYAADEKLFF; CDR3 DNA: TGTGCCAGCAGTTACGCGGCAGATGAAAAACTGTTTTTT
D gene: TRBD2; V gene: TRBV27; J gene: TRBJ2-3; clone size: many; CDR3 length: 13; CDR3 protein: CASSFGGGDTQYF; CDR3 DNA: TGTGCCAGCAGCTTTGGCGGGGGAGATACGCAGTATTTT
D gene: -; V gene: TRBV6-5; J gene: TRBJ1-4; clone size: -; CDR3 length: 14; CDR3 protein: CASSYRQGWEKLFF; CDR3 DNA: TGTGCCAGCAGTTACAGGCAGGGATGGGAAAAACTGTTTTTT
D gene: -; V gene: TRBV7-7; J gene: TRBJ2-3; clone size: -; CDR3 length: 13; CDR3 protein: CASSDSPGDTQYF; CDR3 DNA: TGTGCTAGCAGCGACAGCCCCGGGGATACGCAGTATTTT
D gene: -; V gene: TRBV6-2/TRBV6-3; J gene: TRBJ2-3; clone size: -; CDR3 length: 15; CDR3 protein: CASIQDGFSSDTQYF; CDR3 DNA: TGTGCCAGCATCCAGGACGGCTTTTCGTCAGATACGCAGTATTTT
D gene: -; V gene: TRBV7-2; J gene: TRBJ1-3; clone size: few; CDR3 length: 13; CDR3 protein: CASRQGSGNTIYF; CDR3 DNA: TGTGCCAGCAGACAGGGCTCAGGAAACACCATATATTTT
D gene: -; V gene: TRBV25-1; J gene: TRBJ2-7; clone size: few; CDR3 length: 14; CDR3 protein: CASSEYRDAYEQYF; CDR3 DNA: TGTGCCAGCAGTGAATATAGGGACGCCTACGAGCAGTACTTC
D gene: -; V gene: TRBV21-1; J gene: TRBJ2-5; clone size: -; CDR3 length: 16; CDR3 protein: CASSKGTGEIQETQYF; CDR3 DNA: TGTGCCAGCAGCAAAGGTACGGGGGAAATCCAAGAGACCCAGTACTTC
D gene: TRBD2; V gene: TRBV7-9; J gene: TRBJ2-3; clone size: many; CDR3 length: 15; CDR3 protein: CASSWGLAGTDTQYF; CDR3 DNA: TGTGCCAGCAGCTGGGGACTAGCGGGCACAGATACGCAGTATTTT
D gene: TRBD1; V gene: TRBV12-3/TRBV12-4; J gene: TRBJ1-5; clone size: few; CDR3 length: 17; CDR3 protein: CASSLEGGQGANQPQHF; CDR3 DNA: TGTGCCAGCAGTTTAGAGGGCGGACAGGGCGCCAATCAGCCCCAGCATTTT